Detailed here is one TCR beta chain. Antigen unknown. Germline V CDR1 and CDR2: MNHEY, SVGEGT. This CDR3 is built from 13 residues. V lost 11 bases, J lost 5 bases, and 10 bases stayed unmatched. This specimen belongs to a study of T-cell reconstitution after alpha-beta-depleted transplantation in children. General observations from the study: T-cell counts and diversity at one year following transplant were attributed mainly to newly produced T cells. Some patients' high day-60 TCRbeta diversity was attributed to recipient cells surviving conditioning. Reportedly, alpha-beta T cells present about two months post-transplant originated from several hundred expanded clones of graft origin.

It was with unique molecular identifiers that the TCRbeta library was prepared. TCRdb reprocessed the PCR reads with MiXCR, giving one entry per CDR3 protein. The sample records around 370,000 distinct CDR3 sequences, 16% being singletons. Sequenced material: PBMCs, mostly from graft donor cells, taken 360 days after TCRalphabeta/CD19-depleted stem cell transplant. The sequence derives from a male patient between 2 and 10 years old who had a stem cell transplant for acute lymphoblastic leukemia, so the T cells may come from the graft donor. V gene TRBV6-2 or TRBV6-3 combines with J gene TRBJ2-7; 9 bases fit TRBD2. The CDR3, as DNA: TGTGCCGGTAGCGGGAGTAGATTAAACGAGCAGTACTTC. Translating it yields CAGSGSRLNEQYF.